This TCR beta chain was obtained from a study of cytomegalovirus exposure and HLA in healthy donors. Findings and limits, study-wide: Compared with the approximately 680-donor mean, an Asian-associated ancestry cluster reportedly had fewer N-insertions, according to a later analysis. Many donors carried some public TCRs, although rarity characterized most TCR sequences. TCR beta V segments were, for the most part, productive about 87% or about 30% of the time in an earlier analysis.

The study ran its PCR with 60 Vbeta and 13 Jbeta primers. Using immunoSEQ multiplex PCR, the repertoire was profiled, and TCRdb retains in-frame clones only, with some absent. This sample has roughly 150,000 clones, with around four fifths found just once. About this clone itself: Its antigen is as yet unknown.

From germline, CDR1 is SGHNT and CDR2 YENEEA. This CDR3 is 14 amino acids long. V was shortened by 5 bases and J by 3 bases, with 10 bases between the two germline ends. Recording of this donor's CMV serostatus was not done. The TCR was taken from a man between 25 and 39 years old in good health. Sequenced: PBMCs. This rearrangement joins TRBV11-3 to TRBJ2-2; D is possibly TRBD1 (6 bases). This chain's CDR3 is CASSPRTDTGELFF. The CDR3 DNA follows: TGTGCCAGCAGCCCGCGGACAGACACCGGGGAGCTGTTTTTT.